These 25 T cell receptor beta chains were all obtained from the same sample, sequenced in a study of STAT3 mutations in large granular lymphocyte leukemia. Overall study findings and caveats: Every T-cell large granular lymphocyte leukemia patient had at least one immunodominant TCR beta clonotype.

Their cognate antigens are unknown. Clones were read by immunoSEQ multiplex PCR, and TCRdb kept only the in-frame ones, dropping some. The sample consists of under 15,000 clones, 90% of them appearing once. Sequenced input: peripheral blood mononuclear cells. The receptors originated from a man aged 35 to 55 with T-cell large granular lymphocyte leukemia. Some clones in this sample may be carry-over from other donors' samples.

The chain links TRBV4-3 to TRBJ2-4; D unresolved. The germline V gene encodes CDR1 LGHNA and CDR2 YSLEER. The CDR3 has 17 amino acids. Trimming shortened V by 1 base and J by 3 bases, and 16 bases separated the two germline ends. CDR3 region: CASSQAGMRQVKNIQYF. The CDR3, as DNA: TGCGCCAGCAGCCAAGCAGGCATGAGGCAGGTCAAAAACATTCAGTACTTC.

The chain combines TRBV6-6 with TRBJ2-7, with a tentative D call TRBD1 (5 bases). Germline CDR1 and CDR2: MNHNY and SVGAGI (reference sequence). V gave up 2 bases and J gave up 8 bases, with 13 bases separating them. This CDR3 spans 13 amino acids. This chain's CDR3 is CASSYRQGAKQYF. CDR3 nucleotide sequence: TGTGCCAGCAGTTACAGGCAGGGCGCGAAGCAGTACTTC.

This clone was seen a single time. The chain combines TRBV18 with TRBJ1-1, with D hard to call. In germline, CDR1 is KGHSH, CDR2 LQKENI. V lost 3 bases, J lost 0 bases, and 5 bases lay in between. This CDR3 comprises 13 residues. The CDR3 here is CASSPDMNTEAFF. As DNA, the CDR3 is TGTGCCAGCTCACCCGACATGAACACTGAAGCTTTCTTT. Looking up the rest from reference TRBV18 and TRBJ1-1 gives the full variable domain: NAGVMQNPRHLVRRRGQEARLRCSPMKGHSHVYWYRQLPEEGLKFMVYLQKENIIDESGMPKERFSAEFPKEGPSILRIQQVVRGDSAAYFCASSPDMNTEAFFGQGTRLTVV.

The CDR3 loop reads CASSRGLIYEQYF. The CDR3 DNA sequence: TGCGCCAGCAGCCGGGGACTGATCTACGAGCAGTACTTC. This chain connects TRBV4-3 to TRBJ2-7; tentative D call: TRBD2 (6 bases). V was trimmed by 4 bases and J by 3 bases, leaving 10 bases between them. There are 13 residues in the CDR3. Germline assignment: CDR1 LGHNA and CDR2 YSLEER.

This chain uses TRBV6-1 with TRBJ1-2; 7 bases fit TRBD1. With 2 bases clipped from V and 4 bases from J, the junction kept 4 bases outside the gene matches. In germline, CDR1 is MNHNS, CDR2 SASEGT. CDR3 length: 14 residues. The DNA for the CDR3 is TGTGCCAGCAGTGAACCCACAGGGGTCTATGGCTACACCTTC. Translated, it gives CASSEPTGVYGYTF.

This clone was recorded only once. The V call is TRBV11-2, the J call TRBJ2-3, with 9 bases lining up with TRBD2. This CDR3 is built from 19 residues. CDR1 and CDR2 from the germline V gene are SGHAT and FQNNGV. Trimming took 5 bases from V and 4 from J; bases not matched to a gene: 19. The CDR3 DNA sequence: TGTGCCAGCAGCCACCCTTGGACCGGGGCGGGGGGGGCTCCAGATACGCAGTATTTT. It translates to CASSHPWTGAGGAPDTQYF. The full variable domain, with the rest looked up from reference TRBV11-2 and TRBJ2-3, is EAGVAQSPRYKIIEKRQSVAFWCNPISGHATLYWYQQILGQGPKLLIQFQNNGVVDDSQLPKDRFSAERLKGVDSTLKIQPAKLEDSAVYLCASSHPWTGAGGAPDTQYFGPGTRLTVL.

This clone has only a few counts. J is TRBJ2-7 and V is TRBV6-5; D is perhaps TRBD1 (6 bases). The V gene's germline CDR1 is MNHEY and CDR2 SVGAGI. Trimming cost V 2 bases and J 2 bases, with 13 bases left between them. This CDR3 contains 15 residues. DNA for the CDR3: TGTGCCAGCAGTTACGACGGACAGCCCACCTACGAGCAGTACTTC. Protein product: CASSYDGQPTYEQYF.

This clone was observed once. The V and J genes are TRBV5-4 and TRBJ2-3; D possibly corresponds to TRBD2 (7 bases). Germline V CDR1 and CDR2: SGHNT, YYREEE (reference sequence). The V end was cut by 0 bases, the J end by 2 bases, with 13 bases between. The CDR3 contains 16 residues. CDR3 protein: CASSLGAGADTDTQYF. CDR3 DNA sequence: TGTGCCAGCAGCTTGGGTGCGGGGGCCGACACAGATACGCAGTATTTT.

The chain recombines TRBV5-6 with TRBJ2-7; the match to TRBD2 covers 9 bases. J gave up 0 bases and V 5 bases, and 3 bases lay outside the gene matches. CDR3 length equals 14 residues. CDR1 and CDR2 (germline): SGHDT, YYEEEE. CDR3 coding DNA: TGTGCCAGCAGGCGGGGGGGGCTCTCCTACGAGCAGTACTTC. It encodes CASRRGGLSYEQYF.

The rearrangement links TRBV18 to TRBJ1-3, with D possibly matching TRBD1 (6 bases). The germline V gene has CDR1 KGHSH and CDR2 LQKENI. Trimming removed 6 bases at V and 0 bases at J, with 15 bases between. This CDR3 contains 16 residues. This CDR3 reads CASSPGGLHSGNTIYF. The CDR3, as DNA: TGTGCCAGCTCCCCTGGGGGGCTCCACTCTGGAAACACCATATATTTT.

The gene calls are TRBV6-5 and TRBJ1-6; maybe TRBD1 (6 bases). The V end was cut by 2 bases, the J end by 5 bases, with 10 bases between. CDR1 MNHEY and CDR2 SVGAGI come from the germline V gene. The CDR3 is 15 residues long. CDR3 coding DNA: TGTGCCAGCAGTTACGACAGGCGGGATAATTCACCCCTCCACTTT. Its translation is CASSYDRRDNSPLHF.

CDR3 loop: CASSPPRPGNTEAFF. For the CDR3, the DNA is TGTGCCAGCTCACCACCTCGGCCGGGGAACACTGAAGCTTTCTTT. The chain couples TRBV18 to TRBJ1-1; no clear D gene. Germline CDR1 is KGHSH and CDR2 is LQKENI. This CDR3 is 15 amino acids long. Trimming left V 0 bases short and J 1 base short, with 9 bases between.

The rearrangement uses TRBV2 and TRBJ2-7; D is ambiguous. The CDR3 has 14 residues. Germline loops: CDR1 SNHLY, CDR2 FYNNEI. Trimming took off 2 bases at V and 3 bases at J, with 11 bases between the two ends. The CDR3 loop is CASSEIAGYYEQYF. CDR3 coding DNA: TGTGCCAGCAGTGAAATAGCAGGATACTACGAGCAGTACTTC.

The chain combines TRBV5-6 with TRBJ2-7; the D is unclear. Trimming left V 4 bases short and J 4 bases short, with 12 bases between. The CDR3 totals 13 residues. Germline-derived CDR1 and CDR2 are SGHDT and YYEEEE. CDR3 region: CASSRVVIYEQYF. CDR3 sequence (DNA): TGTGCCAGCAGCCGAGTGGTGATATACGAGCAGTACTTC.

The chain uses TRBV18 and TRBJ1-2, with D possibly being TRBD1 (5 bases). Per the germline V gene, CDR1 is KGHSH and CDR2 is LQKENI. The CDR3 runs to 13 residues. The V gene lost 2 bases and the J gene lost 4 bases, with 8 bases spanning the gap. CDR3 in DNA: TGTGCCAGCTCACCAACAGGACCCTATGGCTACACCTTC. Encoded protein: CASSPTGPYGYTF. Filled out from reference TRBV18 and TRBJ1-2, the complete variable domain reads NAGVMQNPRHLVRRRGQEARLRCSPMKGHSHVYWYRQLPEEGLKFMVYLQKENIIDESGMPKERFSAEFPKEGPSILRIQQVVRGDSAAYFCASSPTGPYGYTFGSGTRLTVV.

This clone was found once. This chain connects TRBV6-1 to TRBJ2-5; D is unresolved. Germline V lookup: CDR1 MNHNS, CDR2 SASEGT. The V and J ends lost 6 bases and 1 base respectively, with 9 bases between them. The CDR3 is 13 residues long. CDR3 in amino acids: CASSWSLQETQYF. CDR3 in DNA: TGTGCCAGCAGCTGGAGTCTCCAAGAGACCCAGTACTTC.

The chain is built from TRBV6-5 and TRBJ1-1; D is possibly TRBD1 (5 bases). Trimming left V 6 bases short and J 2 bases short, with 16 bases between. Germline lookup yields CDR1 MNHEY and CDR2 SVGAGI. This CDR3 has 15 residues. CDR3: CASRRRGTVNTEAFF. The CDR3, as DNA: TGTGCCAGCAGACGTCGGGGGACGGTAAACACTGAAGCTTTCTTT.

The table lists this clone with a count of one. V is TRBV29-1 and J is TRBJ1-2, with TRBD1 as a possible D gene (6 bases). This CDR3 comprises 13 residues. V was cut by 4 bases and J by 4 bases, with 13 bases left in between. Germline V CDR1 and CDR2: SQVTM, ANQGSEA. CDR3 protein: CSVGRGFSYGYTF. The DNA of the CDR3 is TGCAGCGTTGGAAGGGGGTTTAGCTATGGCTACACCTTC. Drawing the rest from reference TRBV29-1 and TRBJ1-2, the complete variable domain is SAVISQKPSRDICQRGTSLTIQCQVDSQVTMMFWYRQQPGQSLTLIATANQGSEATYESGFVIDKFPISRPNLTFSTLTVSNMSPEDSSIYLCSVGRGFSYGYTFGSGTRLTVV.

The chain links TRBV7-9 to TRBJ1-1, with D perhaps matching TRBD1 (5 bases). The CDR3 is 14 residues long. Germline CDR1 is SEHNR and CDR2 is FQNEAQ (reference sequence). V lost 1 base to trimming and J lost 6 bases, with 12 bases between them. DNA of the CDR3: TGTGCCAGCAGCTTAGGGGCAGGGCGACCTGAAGCTTTCTTT. This gives the protein CASSLGAGRPEAFF. The full variable domain, rest sourced from reference TRBV7-9 and TRBJ1-1, is DTGVSQNPRHKITKRGQNVTFRCDPISEHNRLYWYRQTLGQGPEFLTYFQNEAQLEKSRLLSDRFSAERPKGSFSTLEIQRTEQGDSAMYLCASSLGAGRPEAFFGQGTRLTVV.

The chain joins TRBV7-6 to TRBJ2-3; D ambiguous. Trimming removed 5 bases at V and 4 bases at J, with 13 bases between. Germline CDR1 reads SGHVS; CDR2 reads FNYEAQ. CDR3 length equals 14 residues. CDR3 DNA: TGTGCCAGCAGCCCTCTTCCGGTGGCAGATACGCAGTATTTT. Translation: CASSPLPVADTQYF. The full variable domain, with the rest looked up from reference TRBV7-6 and TRBJ2-3, is GAGVSQSPRYKVTKRGQDVALRCDPISGHVSLYWYRQALGQGPEFLTYFNYEAQQDKSGLPNDRFSAERPEGSISTLTIQRTEQRDSAMYRCASSPLPVADTQYFGPGTRLTVL.

This sequence joins TRBV7-9 and TRBJ2-7; no clear D gene. The germline V and J ends were trimmed by 2 bases and 5 bases, with 10 bases remaining between them. From germline, CDR1 is SEHNR and CDR2 FQNEAQ (reference sequence). The CDR3 runs 13 residues. The CDR3 loop reads CASSLSFRDEQYF. In DNA, the CDR3 is TGTGCCAGCAGCTTAAGTTTTCGGGACGAGCAGTACTTC.

V and J are TRBV5-6 and TRBJ2-1, with 8 positions matching TRBD2. The CDR3 is 19 amino acids. From germline, CDR1 is SGHDT and CDR2 YYEEEE. The trim removed 4 bases at V and 8 bases at J, leaving 23 bases unmatched. CDR3 amino acids: CASSDPGLGIGFPQHEQFF. In DNA, the CDR3 is TGTGCCAGCAGCGACCCGGGACTAGGCATCGGTTTCCCCCAGCATGAGCAGTTCTTC.

V and J are TRBV29-1 and TRBJ1-5, with 7 nucleotides matching TRBD1. V shed 5 bases and J 5 bases; nucleotides not matched to a gene: 21. There are 18 residues in the CDR3. Per germline, CDR1 SQVTM and CDR2 ANQGSEA. The CDR3 sequence is CSVSLPAVPGQKYQPQHF. The CDR3 DNA sequence: TGCAGCGTTTCCCTCCCAGCGGTCCCGGGACAGAAGTATCAGCCCCAGCATTTT. Full variable domain (remainder filled in from reference TRBV29-1 and TRBJ1-5): SAVISQKPSRDICQRGTSLTIQCQVDSQVTMMFWYRQQPGQSLTLIATANQGSEATYESGFVIDKFPISRPNLTFSTLTVSNMSPEDSSIYLCSVSLPAVPGQKYQPQHFGDGTRLSIL.

The gene calls are TRBV15 and TRBJ2-2; D is possibly TRBD1 (5 bases). Germline lookup yields CDR1 LNHNV and CDR2 YYDKDF (reference sequence). Trimming left V 0 bases short and J 6 bases short, with 8 bases between. The CDR3 is 14 residues long. The CDR3 spells CATSREQTAGELFF. Here the CDR3 DNA reads TGTGCCACCAGCAGAGAACAGACAGCCGGGGAGCTGTTTTTT.

The CDR3 region is CASSQAQTHNEQFF. The CDR3 nucleotides read TGCGCCAGCAGCCAAGCCCAGACTCACAATGAGCAGTTCTTC. The chain links TRBV4-1 to TRBJ2-1; D is ambiguous. Germline-derived CDR1 and CDR2 are MGHRA and YSYEKL. V dropped 1 base and J dropped 5 bases, with 9 bases sitting between them. This CDR3 contains 14 residues.